The 31 T cell receptor beta chains given below trace back to one sample, sequenced in a study of blood T cell repertoires in COVID-19. Clones were sequenced by immunoSEQ multiplex PCR, and TCRdb holds only the in-frame ones, with some missing. The sample shows 120,000 or so clones, about 80% of them seen only once. Sequencing was done on a sample of peripheral blood. The receptors stem from a woman aged 50 to 60 with acute or convalescent COVID-19.

This chain joins TRBV3-1 (or the pseudogene TRBV3-2) and TRBJ1-2; D is unresolved. Per germline, CDR1 LGHDT and CDR2 YNNKEL (reference sequence). CDR3 length: 16 amino acids. Trimming removed 4 bases at V and 2 bases at J, with 17 bases between. CDR3 bases: TGTGCCAGCAGCCTCAGAGGCAGCTTTACCAACTATGGCTACACCTTC. It is translated as CASSLRGSFTNYGYTF.

V gene TRBV12-3 or TRBV12-4 combines with J gene TRBJ1-1, with TRBD1 matching 8 bases. V gave up 6 bases and J gave up 10 bases; unmatched junction bases: 4. The CDR3 consists of 11 residues. Here the CDR3 DNA reads TGTGCCAGCAGCATAGGACAGGGAGCTTTCTTT. Translation gives CASSIGQGAFF.

The chain recombines TRBV9 with TRBJ1-2; D not resolved. Trimming took off 0 bases at V and 4 bases at J, with 10 bases between the two ends. This CDR3 is 14 amino acids long. Germline V lookup: CDR1 SGDLS, CDR2 YYNGEE. CDR3 loop: CASSVDSGSYGYTF. The CDR3 DNA is TGTGCCAGCAGCGTAGATTCAGGATCCTATGGCTACACCTTC.

This clone was counted only a few times. The chain couples TRBV15 to TRBJ1-5; 8 positions agree with TRBD1. With 4 bases clipped from V and 7 bases from J, the junction kept 9 bases outside the gene matches. Germline CDR1 is LNHNV and CDR2 is YYDKDF (reference sequence). The CDR3 spans 15 residues. CDR3 amino acids: CATSKRDRSLQPQHF. The CDR3 DNA sequence: TGTGCCACCAGCAAACGGGACAGGTCCCTCCAGCCCCAGCATTTT.

The rearrangement links TRBV7-9 to TRBJ1-5, with D unclear. Germline V gives CDR1 SEHNR, CDR2 FQNEAQ (reference sequence). The V gene lost 5 bases and the J gene lost 5 bases, with 13 bases spanning the gap. The CDR3 length is 14 residues. The CDR3 loop is CASSRAGSHQPQHF. As DNA, the CDR3 is TGTGCCAGCAGCCGGGCGGGGAGCCATCAGCCCCAGCATTTT.

J is TRBJ2-5 and V is TRBV7-9; D is perhaps TRBD2 (6 bases). V was clipped by 7 bases and J by 0 bases, with 12 bases between them. The CDR3 contains 14 residues. Per germline, CDR1 SEHNR and CDR2 FQNEAQ (reference sequence). CDR3 in amino acids: CASTGDLNQETQYF. In nucleotides, the CDR3 is TGTGCCAGCACGGGAGACCTTAACCAAGAGACCCAGTACTTC.

This sequence joins TRBV7-9 and TRBJ1-2; 7 positions agree with TRBD1. There are 14 residues in the CDR3. From germline, CDR1 is SEHNR and CDR2 FQNEAQ (reference sequence). V was clipped by 7 bases and J by 6 bases; unmatched bases: 11. CDR3 sequence reads: CASIFTTGMDGYTF. The CDR3 DNA is TGTGCCAGCATTTTTACGACAGGGATGGATGGCTACACCTTC.

This chain joins TRBV5-1 and TRBJ2-2, with 8 bases identical to TRBD2. Looked up from germline, CDR1 is SGHRS and CDR2 is YFSETQ. Germline trimming cut 5 bases from V and 2 bases from J; bases unmatched to any gene: 14. This CDR3 is built from 18 residues. DNA of the CDR3: TGCGCCAGCAGACACGGCACTAGCGGAGGGACAAACACCGGGGAGCTGTTTTTT. This translates into CASRHGTSGGTNTGELFF.

J is TRBJ1-2 and V is TRBV5-4; no reliable D call. Trimming took off 0 bases at V and 1 base at J, with 4 bases between the two ends. The CDR3 consists of 13 residues. Germline CDR1 SGHNT, CDR2 YYREEE (reference sequence). The CDR3 spells CASSLAVNYGYTF. Written as DNA, the CDR3 is TGTGCCAGCAGCTTGGCGGTTAACTATGGCTACACCTTC.

The chain recombines TRBV19 with TRBJ1-2, with 8 bases aligning to TRBD1. Germline V lookup: CDR1 LNHDA, CDR2 SQIVND (reference sequence). CDR3 length: 14 residues. J gave up 4 bases and V 9 bases, and 10 bases lay outside the gene matches. CDR3 sequence reads: CASHGSGGPYGYTF. CDR3 sequence (DNA): TGTGCCAGCCACGGGTCAGGGGGCCCCTATGGCTACACCTTC.

This clone was detected only once. The chain has TRBV5-1 and TRBJ2-3, with TRBD2 matching over 10 bases. This CDR3 comprises 15 residues. Germline V gene sequence: CDR1 SGHRS, CDR2 YFSETQ. The junction had 7 bases not matched to a gene; V was cut back by 4 bases and J by 5 bases. CDR3 loop: CASSTLAGKGDTQYF. CDR3 nucleotides: TGCGCCAGCAGCACACTAGCGGGGAAGGGAGATACGCAGTATTTT.

This clone was observed a single time. The genes are TRBV6-5 and TRBJ1-3; 9 nucleotides line up with TRBD1. V lost 7 bases to trimming and J lost 0 bases; unmatched junction nucleotides: 4. This CDR3 is 15 amino acids long. The germline gives CDR1 MNHEY, CDR2 SVGAGI. CDR3 amino acids: CASTRDRDSGNTIYF. CDR3 bases: TGTGCCAGCACCCGGGACAGGGACTCTGGAAACACCATATATTTT.

This rearrangement joins TRBV7-3 to TRBJ1-1; D gene unclear. Germline V lookup: CDR1 SGHTA, CDR2 FQGTGA. V dropped 0 bases and J dropped 3 bases, with 5 bases sitting between them. This CDR3 is built from 13 residues. The CDR3 sequence: CASSLTSDTEAFF. The CDR3 nucleotides read TGTGCCAGCAGCTTAACGTCCGACACTGAAGCTTTCTTT. Complete variable domain (other parts from reference TRBV7-3 and TRBJ1-1): GAGVSQTPSNKVTEKGKYVELRCDPISGHTALYWYRQSLGQGPEFLIYFQGTGAADDSGLPNDRFFAVRPEGSVSTLKIQRTERGDSAVYLCASSLTSDTEAFFGQGTRLTVV.

This clone was picked up a small number of times. This chain connects TRBV10-1 to TRBJ2-2, with 11 bases lining up with TRBD2. J was trimmed by 5 bases and V by 2 bases; bases with no gene match: 4. CDR3 length: 16 residues. Germline-derived CDR1 and CDR2 are WNHNN and SYGVQD (reference sequence). In DNA form, the CDR3 reads TGCGCCAGCAGTGAGGGTAGCGGGAGGGGTACCGGGGAGCTGTTTTTT. Translation: CASSEGSGRGTGELFF.

V is TRBV5-1 and J is TRBJ2-5; the match to TRBD1 covers 8 bases. The CDR3 extends over 16 amino acids. V dropped 0 bases and J dropped 1; count of bases not matched to a gene: 5. Per germline, CDR1 SGHRS and CDR2 YFSETQ. CDR3 residues: CASSLGQGILQETQYF. The CDR3 bases are TGCGCCAGCAGCTTGGGACAGGGGATACTCCAAGAGACCCAGTACTTC.

The chain recombines TRBV6-6 with TRBJ2-1, with 7 bases that match TRBD2. Germline V gives CDR1 MNHNY, CDR2 SVGAGI (reference sequence). Trimming cost V 0 bases and J 4 bases; bases outside gene matches: 3. CDR3 size: 15 residues. CDR3: CASSYSGGGYNEQFF. As DNA, the CDR3 is TGTGCCAGCAGTTACTCGGGGGGGGGTTACAATGAGCAGTTCTTC.

The chain is built from TRBV28 and TRBJ1-5; D is ambiguous. The CDR3 has 12 amino acids. V was cut by 7 bases and J by 4 bases, with 8 bases left in between. The germline V gene has CDR1 MDHEN and CDR2 SYDVKM. The CDR3 nucleotides are TGTGCCAGCACAAACAGTAATCAGCCCCAGCATTTT. This encodes CASTNSNQPQHF.

The chain uses TRBV28 and TRBJ1-2; 7 bases are a match to TRBD1. The V segment lost 7 bases and the J segment 8 bases; nucleotides outside the gene matches: 7. The CDR3 has 12 amino acids. Germline V gene sequence: CDR1 MDHEN, CDR2 SYDVKM. The CDR3 DNA reads as TGTGCCAGCATTAGGGTAGGGGGCGGCTACACCTTC. Protein product: CASIRVGGGYTF.

This clone appeared a few times. CDR3 sequence: CASRGPGKEYRYNEQFF. The CDR3 DNA reads TGTGCCAGCCGTGGTCCGGGGAAGGAATACCGATACAATGAGCAGTTCTTC. V usage is TRBV18 and J usage is TRBJ2-1; D is possibly TRBD2 (5 bases). Looked up from germline, CDR1 is KGHSH and CDR2 is LQKENI. This CDR3 has 17 residues. Trimming stripped 8 bases from V and 4 bases from J, with 24 bases between.

This clone was counted ten times or more. This chain connects TRBV5-4 to TRBJ1-3; D is unclear. The germline gives CDR1 SGHNT, CDR2 YYREEE (reference sequence). V was pared by 5 bases and J by 0 bases, with 12 bases between. CDR3 size: 15 residues. The CDR3 DNA follows: TGTGCCAGCAGTCCGGGTGGGAGCTCTGGAAACACCATATATTTT. Encoded protein: CASSPGGSSGNTIYF.

This chain links TRBV21-1 with TRBJ2-7; TRBD1 was called by the table and not checked on the DNA. TRBV21-1 is described as a pseudogene. The CDR3 is 15 amino acids. CDR3 sequence (DNA): TGTGCCAGCAGCAGGGGGACAGGGGTGACTTACGAGCAGTACTTC. Protein: CASSRGTGVTYEQYF.

The chain combines TRBV19 with TRBJ1-5; D gene uncertain. The CDR3 extends over 14 amino acids. V was trimmed by 6 bases and J by 0 bases, leaving 9 bases between them. In germline, CDR1 is LNHDA, CDR2 SQIVND (reference sequence). The chain's CDR3 is CASSVIYSNQPQHF. The DNA for the CDR3 is TGTGCCAGTAGCGTTATCTATAGCAATCAGCCCCAGCATTTT.

The chain joins TRBV28 to TRBJ2-7; tentative D call: TRBD1 (6 bases). This CDR3 is 13 amino acids long. Per germline, CDR1 MDHEN and CDR2 SYDVKM. V was cut by 5 bases and J by 3 bases, with 11 bases left in between. The CDR3 DNA reads TGTGCCAGCAGTCCCGGACAGCTCTACGAGCAGTACTTC. Translation: CASSPGQLYEQYF.

The V call is TRBV18, the J call TRBJ2-1; tentatively, D is TRBD1 (6 bases). The CDR3 is 15 amino acids. V lost 4 bases and J lost 9, with 19 bases in between. Germline lookup yields CDR1 KGHSH and CDR2 LQKENI. The CDR3 DNA is TGTGCCAGCTCACTTCCGGGACACTCCCTTGGTGAGCAGTTCTTC. It is translated as CASSLPGHSLGEQFF. Full variable domain (remainder filled in from reference TRBV18 and TRBJ2-1): NAGVMQNPRHLVRRRGQEARLRCSPMKGHSHVYWYRQLPEEGLKFMVYLQKENIIDESGMPKERFSAEFPKEGPSILRIQQVVRGDSAAYFCASSLPGHSLGEQFFGPGTRLTVL.

The chain carries TRBV13 and TRBJ2-1; 11 bases line up with TRBD2. Germline lookup yields CDR1 PRHDT and CDR2 FYEKMQ (reference sequence). With V trimmed by 1 base and J by 8 bases, 1 base remained unmatched. This CDR3 comprises 14 residues. Here the CDR3 reads CASSLVLAGDEQFF. The CDR3 coding sequence is TGTGCCAGCAGCTTAGTACTAGCGGGGGATGAGCAGTTCTTC.

The chain joins TRBV7-2 to TRBJ1-2; a possible D gene is TRBD1 (5 bases). The germline V gene has CDR1 SGHTA and CDR2 FQGNSA. This CDR3 is 14 amino acids long. With 1 base removed from V and 5 bases from J, the gap between germline ends came to 11 bases. CDR3 in DNA: TGTGCCAGCAGCTTAGGGGGTTCAGGGTATGGCTACACCTTC. This codes for CASSLGGSGYGYTF.

The rearrangement uses TRBV3-1 (or the pseudogene TRBV3-2) and TRBJ1-2; D perhaps matches TRBD1 (6 bases). The germline gives CDR1 LGHDT, CDR2 YNNKEL (reference sequence). The CDR3 runs 14 residues. Trimming took off 8 bases at V and 4 bases at J, with 17 bases between the two ends. The CDR3 DNA is TGTGCCAGCCAGGGTCGGGACACTTCCTATGGCTACACCTTC. Translation: CASQGRDTSYGYTF.

J is TRBJ2-2 and V is TRBV2; the D is unclear. This CDR3 is 14 amino acids long. V was clipped by 5 bases and J by 3 bases, with 10 bases between them. Germline assignment: CDR1 SNHLY and CDR2 FYNNEI. CDR3: CASSPLGDTGELFF. In DNA form, the CDR3 reads TGTGCCAGCAGTCCCCTGGGCGACACCGGGGAGCTGTTTTTT. The whole variable domain, filled in from reference TRBV2 and TRBJ2-2, reads EPEVTQTPSHQVTQMGQEVILRCVPISNHLYFYWYRQILGQKVEFLVSFYNNEISEKSEIFDDQFSVERPDGSNFTLKIRSTKLEDSAMYFCASSPLGDTGELFFGEGSRLTVL.

J is TRBJ1-1 and V is TRBV7-9, with a possible D match to TRBD1 (5 bases). V was clipped by 5 bases and J by 0 bases, with 10 bases between them. CDR3 length equals 14 residues. Germline CDR1 is SEHNR and CDR2 is FQNEAQ (reference sequence). The CDR3 nucleotides are TGTGCCAGCAGCAAGACAGTGTTGAACACTGAAGCTTTCTTT. It translates to CASSKTVLNTEAFF.

This chain links TRBV2 with TRBJ1-5, with 9 bases identical to TRBD1. The CDR3 runs to 14 residues. V lost 6 bases to trimming and J lost 6 bases; unmatched junction nucleotides: 6. Germline assignment: CDR1 SNHLY and CDR2 FYNNEI. The CDR3 bases are TGTGCCAGCAGACGAGGGACAGGGTTTCAGCCCCAGCATTTT. It is translated as CASRRGTGFQPQHF.

The chain joins TRBV12-3 or TRBV12-4 to TRBJ1-6; D may be TRBD1 (5 bases). V was pared by 3 bases and J by 10 bases, with 7 bases between. CDR3 length: 12 residues. The CDR3 DNA is TGTGCCAGCAGTTTTACAGGATCACCCCTCCACTTT. Residues: CASSFTGSPLHF.